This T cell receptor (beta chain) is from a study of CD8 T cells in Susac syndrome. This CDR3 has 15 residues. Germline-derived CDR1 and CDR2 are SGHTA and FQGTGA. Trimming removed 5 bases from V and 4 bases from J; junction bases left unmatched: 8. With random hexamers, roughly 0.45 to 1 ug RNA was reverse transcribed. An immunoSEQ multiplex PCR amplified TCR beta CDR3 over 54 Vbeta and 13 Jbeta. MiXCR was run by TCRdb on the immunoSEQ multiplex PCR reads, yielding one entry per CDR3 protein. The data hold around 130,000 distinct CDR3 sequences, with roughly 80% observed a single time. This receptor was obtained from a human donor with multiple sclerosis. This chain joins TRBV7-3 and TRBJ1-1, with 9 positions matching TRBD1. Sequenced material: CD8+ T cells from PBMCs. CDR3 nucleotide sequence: TGTGCCAGCAGCGCGGGACAGGGTCTTGTCACTGAAGCTTTCTTT. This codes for CASSAGQGLVTEAFF.